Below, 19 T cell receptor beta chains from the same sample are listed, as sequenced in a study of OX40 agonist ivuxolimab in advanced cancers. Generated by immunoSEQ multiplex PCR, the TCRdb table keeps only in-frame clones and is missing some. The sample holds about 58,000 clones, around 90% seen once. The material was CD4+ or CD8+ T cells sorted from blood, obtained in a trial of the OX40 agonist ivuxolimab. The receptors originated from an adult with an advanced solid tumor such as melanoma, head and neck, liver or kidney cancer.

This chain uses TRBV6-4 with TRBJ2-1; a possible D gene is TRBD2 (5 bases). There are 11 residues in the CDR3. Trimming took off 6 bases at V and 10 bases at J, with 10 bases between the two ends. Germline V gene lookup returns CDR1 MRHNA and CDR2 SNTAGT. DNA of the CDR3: TGTGCCAGCAGCGATGGGAGAGAGCAGTTCTTC. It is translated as CASSDGREQFF.

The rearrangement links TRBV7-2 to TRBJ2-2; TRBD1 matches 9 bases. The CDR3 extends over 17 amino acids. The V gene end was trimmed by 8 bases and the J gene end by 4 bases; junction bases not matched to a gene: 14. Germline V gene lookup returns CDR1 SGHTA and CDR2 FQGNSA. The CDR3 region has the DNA TGTGCCAGCCTCGGGACAGGGAACCTGGCGGGCACCGGGGAGCTGTTTTTT. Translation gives CASLGTGNLAGTGELFF.

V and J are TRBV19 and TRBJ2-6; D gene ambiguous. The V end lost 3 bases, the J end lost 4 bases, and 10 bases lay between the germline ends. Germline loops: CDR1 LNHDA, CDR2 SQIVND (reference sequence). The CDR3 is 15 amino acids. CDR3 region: CASSIPASGANVLTF. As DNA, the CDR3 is TGTGCCAGTAGTATTCCTGCGTCAGGGGCCAACGTCCTGACTTTC.

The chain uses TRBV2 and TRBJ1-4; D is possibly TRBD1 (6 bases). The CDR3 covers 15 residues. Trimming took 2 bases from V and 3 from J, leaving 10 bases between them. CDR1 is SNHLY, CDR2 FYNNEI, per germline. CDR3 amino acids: CASSEMGAANEKLFF. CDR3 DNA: TGTGCCAGCAGTGAAATGGGGGCAGCTAATGAAAAACTGTTTTTT.

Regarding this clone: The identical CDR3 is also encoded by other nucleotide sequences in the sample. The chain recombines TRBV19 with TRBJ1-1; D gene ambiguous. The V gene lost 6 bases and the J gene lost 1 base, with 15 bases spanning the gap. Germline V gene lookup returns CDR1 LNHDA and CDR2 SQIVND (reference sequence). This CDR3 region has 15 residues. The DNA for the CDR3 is TGTGCCAGTAGCATACAACTCCGGGAGAACACTGAAGCTTTCTTT. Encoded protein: CASSIQLRENTEAFF.

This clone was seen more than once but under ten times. The CDR3 DNA reads TGTGCCAGCAGTTCCGGGACAGGGGTTCGAGGCTACACCTTC. Residues: CASSSGTGVRGYTF. The chain carries TRBV6-6 and TRBJ1-2, with 10 bases aligning to TRBD1. V shed 4 bases, J shed 8 bases, and the junction held 7 bases outside the gene matches. Germline CDR1 reads MNHNY; CDR2 reads SVGAGI (reference sequence). This CDR3 is built from 14 residues.

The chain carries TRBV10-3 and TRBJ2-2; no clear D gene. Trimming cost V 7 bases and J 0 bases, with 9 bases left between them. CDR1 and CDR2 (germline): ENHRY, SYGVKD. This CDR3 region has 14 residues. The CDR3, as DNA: TGTGCCATCATGCGCGATCCGAACACCGGGGAGCTGTTTTTT. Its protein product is CAIMRDPNTGELFF.

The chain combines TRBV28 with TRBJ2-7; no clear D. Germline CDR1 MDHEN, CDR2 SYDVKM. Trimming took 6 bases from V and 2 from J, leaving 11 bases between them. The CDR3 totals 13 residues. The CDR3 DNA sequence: TGTGCCAGCAGCCCCCCGCCTACCTACGAGCAGTACTTC. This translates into CASSPPPTYEQYF. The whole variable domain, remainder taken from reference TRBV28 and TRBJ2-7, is DVKVTQSSRYLVKRTGEKVFLECVQDMDHENMFWYRQDPGLGLRLIYFSYDVKMKEKGDIPEGYSVSREKKERFSLILESASTNQTSMYLCASSPPPTYEQYFGPGTRLTVT.

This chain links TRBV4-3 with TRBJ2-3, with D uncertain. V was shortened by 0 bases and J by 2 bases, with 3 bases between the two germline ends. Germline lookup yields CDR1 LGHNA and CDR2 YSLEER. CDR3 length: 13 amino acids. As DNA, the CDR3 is TGCGCCAGCAGCCAAGATCACACAGATACGCAGTATTTT. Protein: CASSQDHTDTQYF.

CDR3 protein: CASSPPRGGREGETQYF. DNA of the CDR3: TGTGCCAGCAGCCCCCCCCGGGGCGGGAGAGAGGGGGAGACCCAGTACTTC. The chain recombines TRBV7-2 with TRBJ2-5, with 7 positions matching TRBD2. Germline CDR1 is SGHTA and CDR2 is FQGNSA. The length of the CDR3 is 17 residues. The J segment lost 5 bases and the V segment lost 5 bases, leaving 17 bases of the junction unmatched.

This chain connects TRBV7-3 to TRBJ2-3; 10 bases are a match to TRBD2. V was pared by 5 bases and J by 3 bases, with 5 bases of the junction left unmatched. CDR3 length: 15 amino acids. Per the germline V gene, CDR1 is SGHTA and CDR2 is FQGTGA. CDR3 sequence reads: CASSPGLARTDTQYF. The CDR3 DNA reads TGTGCCAGCAGCCCGGGACTAGCGAGAACAGATACGCAGTATTTT.

CDR3 amino acids: CASSLPGTSAYNEQFF. The CDR3 bases are TGTGCCAGCAGTCTGCCCGGGACTAGCGCTTACAATGAGCAGTTCTTC. This rearrangement joins TRBV28 to TRBJ2-1; 10 positions agree with TRBD2. This CDR3 has 16 residues. V lost 5 bases to trimming and J lost 4 bases; unmatched junction nucleotides: 8. Germline CDR1 and CDR2: MDHEN and SYDVKM.

The chain's CDR3 is CASSLGGGLYNEQFF. Written as DNA, the CDR3 is TGCGCCAGCAGCTTGGGAGGCGGACTATACAATGAGCAGTTCTTC. This chain connects TRBV5-1 to TRBJ2-1; D may be TRBD2 (6 bases). CDR1 SGHRS and CDR2 YFSETQ come from the germline V gene. This CDR3 comprises 15 residues. V shed 0 bases and J shed 4 bases, with 11 bases lying between them.

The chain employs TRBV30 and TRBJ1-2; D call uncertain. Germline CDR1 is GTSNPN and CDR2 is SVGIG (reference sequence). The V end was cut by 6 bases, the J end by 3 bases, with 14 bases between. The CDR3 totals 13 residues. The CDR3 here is CACTGDYHYGYTF. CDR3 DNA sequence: TGTGCCTGCACCGGGGATTACCACTATGGCTACACCTTC. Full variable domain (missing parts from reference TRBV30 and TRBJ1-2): SQTIHQWPATLVQPVGSPLSLECTVEGTSNPNLYWYRQAAGRGLQLLFYSVGIGQISSEVPQNLSASRPQDRQFILSSKKLLLSDSGFYLCACTGDYHYGYTFGSGTRLTVV.

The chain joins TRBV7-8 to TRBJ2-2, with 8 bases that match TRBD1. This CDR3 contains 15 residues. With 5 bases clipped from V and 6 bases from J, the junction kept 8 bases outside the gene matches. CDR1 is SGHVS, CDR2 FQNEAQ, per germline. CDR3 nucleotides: TGTGCCAGCAGCGCAGACAGGGGCATCGCCGGGGAGCTGTTTTTT. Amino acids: CASSADRGIAGELFF.

The CDR3 loop is CASSPSRDRVYTEAFF. CDR3 bases: TGTGCCAGCTCACCAAGTAGGGACAGGGTTTACACTGAAGCTTTCTTT. This chain links TRBV18 with TRBJ1-1; 9 bases match TRBD1. This CDR3 region has 16 residues. Germline assignment: CDR1 KGHSH and CDR2 LQKENI. The J segment lost 3 bases and the V segment lost 2 bases, leaving 7 bases of the junction unmatched.

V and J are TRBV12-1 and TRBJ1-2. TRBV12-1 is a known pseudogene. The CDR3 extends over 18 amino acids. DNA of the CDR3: TGTGCCAGCAGCCCGGGAGGGGTCCGACAGGGGAAGAACTATGGCTACACCTTC. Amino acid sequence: CASSPGGVRQGKNYGYTF.

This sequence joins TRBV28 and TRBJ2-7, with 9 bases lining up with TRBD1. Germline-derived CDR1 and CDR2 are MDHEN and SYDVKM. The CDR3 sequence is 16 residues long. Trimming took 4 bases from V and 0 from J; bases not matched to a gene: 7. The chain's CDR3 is CASSSPGQGLSYEQYF. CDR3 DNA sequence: TGTGCCAGCAGTTCCCCGGGACAGGGACTCTCCTACGAGCAGTACTTC. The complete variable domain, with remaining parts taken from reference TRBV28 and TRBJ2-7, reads DVKVTQSSRYLVKRTGEKVFLECVQDMDHENMFWYRQDPGLGLRLIYFSYDVKMKEKGDIPEGYSVSREKKERFSLILESASTNQTSMYLCASSSPGQGLSYEQYFGPGTRLTVT.

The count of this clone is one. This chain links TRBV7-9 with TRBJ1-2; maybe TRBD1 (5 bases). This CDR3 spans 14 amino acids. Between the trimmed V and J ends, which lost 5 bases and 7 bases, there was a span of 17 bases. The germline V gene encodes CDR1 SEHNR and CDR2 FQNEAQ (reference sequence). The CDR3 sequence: CASSQTPGFPGYTF. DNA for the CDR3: TGTGCCAGCAGCCAAACTCCAGGGTTCCCTGGCTACACCTTC.